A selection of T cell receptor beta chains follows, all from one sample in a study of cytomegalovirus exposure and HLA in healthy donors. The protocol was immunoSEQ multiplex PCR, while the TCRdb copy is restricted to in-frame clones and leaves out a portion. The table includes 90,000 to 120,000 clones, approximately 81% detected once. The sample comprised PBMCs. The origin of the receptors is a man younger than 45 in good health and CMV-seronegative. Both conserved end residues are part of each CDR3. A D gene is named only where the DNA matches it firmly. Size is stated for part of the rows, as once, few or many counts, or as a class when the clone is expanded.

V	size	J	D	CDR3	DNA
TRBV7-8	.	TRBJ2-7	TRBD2	CASSLGGGYPYEQYF	TGTGCCAGCAGCTTAGGCGGGGGTTACCCCTACGAGCAGTACTTC
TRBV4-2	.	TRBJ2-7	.	CASSQEGTPTEQYF	TGTGCCAGCAGCCAAGAGGGGACTCCGACCGAGCAGTACTTC
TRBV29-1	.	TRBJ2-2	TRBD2	CSVGGGTGELFF	TGCAGCGTGGGGGGGGGTACCGGGGAGCTGTTTTTT
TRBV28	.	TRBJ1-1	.	CASSPMDRGTEAFF	TGTGCCAGCAGCCCGATGGACAGAGGTACTGAAGCTTTCTTT
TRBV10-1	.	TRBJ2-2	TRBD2	CASSRTSGENTGELFF	TGCGCCAGCAGTCGGACTAGCGGGGAGAACACCGGGGAGCTGTTTTTT
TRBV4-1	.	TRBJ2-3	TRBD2	CASSLSTSGGAGTQYF	TGCGCCAGCAGCCTGAGCACTAGCGGGGGGGCAGGTACGCAGTATTTT
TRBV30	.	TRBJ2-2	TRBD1	CASHPDRDRTGELFF	TGTGCCAGCCACCCTGACAGGGACCGCACCGGGGAGCTGTTTTTT
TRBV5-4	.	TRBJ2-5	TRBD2	CASSLGLAGEETQYF	TGTGCCAGCAGCTTGGGACTAGCGGGAGAAGAGACCCAGTACTTC
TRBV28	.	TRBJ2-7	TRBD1	CASTPPGQGVYEQYF	TGTGCCAGCACCCCACCGGGACAGGGGGTATACGAGCAGTACTTC
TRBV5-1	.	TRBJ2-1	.	CASSLWQGIMNEQFF	TGCGCCAGCAGCTTGTGGCAGGGGATTATGAATGAGCAGTTCTTC
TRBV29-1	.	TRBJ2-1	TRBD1	CSVERGRNEQFF	TGCAGCGTTGAAAGGGGGCGGAATGAGCAGTTCTTC
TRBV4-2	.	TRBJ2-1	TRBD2	CASSQEGDGGANEQFF	TGTGCCAGCAGCCAAGAAGGGGACGGGGGGGCGAATGAGCAGTTCTTC
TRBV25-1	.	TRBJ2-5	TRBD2	CASSESSGGLVGETQYF	TGTGCCAGCAGTGAGTCAAGCGGGGGCTTGGTGGGGGAGACCCAGTACTTC
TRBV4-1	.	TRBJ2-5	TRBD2	CASSRDSGIQETQYF	TGCGCCAGCAGCCGTGATAGCGGGATCCAAGAGACCCAGTACTTC
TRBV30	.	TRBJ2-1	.	CAWSVHPSDNEQFF	TGTGCCTGGAGTGTACACCCCAGCGACAATGAGCAGTTCTTC
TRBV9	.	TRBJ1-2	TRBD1	CASSQKGQNYGYTF	TGTGCCAGCAGCCAAAAGGGACAGAACTATGGCTACACCTTC
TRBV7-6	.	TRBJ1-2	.	CASSPGVANYGYTF	TGTGCCAGCAGCCCCGGGGTAGCTAACTATGGCTACACCTTC
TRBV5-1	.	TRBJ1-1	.	CASSLTGNTEAFF	TGCGCCAGCAGCTTGACAGGGAACACTGAAGCTTTCTTT
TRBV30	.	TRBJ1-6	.	CAWGTNMDSPLHF	TGTGCCTGGGGGACTAACATGGATTCACCCCTCCACTTT
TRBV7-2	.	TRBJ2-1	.	CASSLGTLTYNEQFF	TGTGCCAGCAGCTTGGGGACTCTTACCTACAATGAGCAGTTCTTC
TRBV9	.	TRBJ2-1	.	CASSVRGVNPFSYNEQFF	TGTGCCAGCAGCGTACGGGGTGTGAATCCCTTCTCCTACAATGAGCAGTTCTTC
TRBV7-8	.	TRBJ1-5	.	CASSSEIQPQHF	TGTGCCAGCAGCTCGGAGATTCAGCCCCAGCATTTT
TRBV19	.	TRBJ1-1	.	CASNGGNTEAFF	TGTGCCAGTAATGGAGGAAACACTGAAGCTTTCTTT
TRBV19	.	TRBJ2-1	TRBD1	CASSPGQGLEYEQFF	TGTGCCAGTAGTCCTGGACAGGGTTTAGAGTATGAGCAGTTCTTC
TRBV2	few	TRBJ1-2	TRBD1	CASSASPPGQGHGYTF	TGTGCCAGCAGTGCCTCCCCTCCGGGACAGGGACATGGCTACACCTTC
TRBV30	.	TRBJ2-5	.	CAWSDPTRGETQYF	TGTGCCTGGAGCGATCCTACTAGGGGGGAGACCCAGTACTTC
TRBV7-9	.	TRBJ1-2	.	CASSLGQNYGYTF	TGTGCCAGCAGCTTAGGTCAGAACTATGGCTACACCTTC
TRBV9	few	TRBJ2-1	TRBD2	CASSSLAGGYNEQFF	TGTGCCAGCAGCTCACTAGCGGGAGGGTACAATGAGCAGTTCTTC
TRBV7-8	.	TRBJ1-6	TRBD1	CASSQDRGNSPLHF	TGTGCCAGCAGCCAGGACAGGGGGAATTCACCCCTCCACTTT
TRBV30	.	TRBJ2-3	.	CAWSDPLRDIDTQYF	TGTGCCTGGAGTGACCCCTTGCGGGATATAGATACGCAGTATTTT
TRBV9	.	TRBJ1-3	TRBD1	CASSVGQGLGNTIYF	TGTGCCAGCAGCGTAGGACAGGGCCTCGGAAACACCATATATTTT
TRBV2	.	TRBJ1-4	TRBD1	CATMARGQSNEKLFF	TGTGCCACCATGGCCAGGGGGCAGTCTAATGAAAAACTGTTTTTT
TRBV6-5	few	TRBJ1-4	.	CASSYSAAPKREKLFF	TGTGCCAGCAGTTACTCGGCAGCCCCCAAGCGGGAAAAACTGTTTTTT
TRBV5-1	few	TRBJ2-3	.	CASRGGTDTQYF	TGCGCCAGCCGGGGTGGGACAGATACGCAGTATTTT
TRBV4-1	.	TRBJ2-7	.	CASSQARAGGNEQYF	TGCGCCAGCAGCCAAGCCCGGGCAGGGGGGAACGAGCAGTACTTC
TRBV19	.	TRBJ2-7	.	CASSIVAGSYEQYF	TGTGCCAGTAGTATTGTGGCGGGCTCCTACGAGCAGTACTTC